Presented here are 19 T cell receptor beta chains from one specimen sequenced in a study of blood T cell repertoires in COVID-19. This table comes from immunoSEQ multiplex PCR, and its TCRdb copy is limited to in-frame clones, with some not included. This sample has around 95,000 clones, with about 89% found just once. Material for sequencing was peripheral blood. These receptors all come from a man aged 45-60 years with active COVID-19.

The gene calls are TRBV6-4 and TRBJ2-3, with a weak D call TRBD1 (6 bases). Germline V gene data show CDR1 as MRHNA and CDR2 as SNTAGT. The CDR3 is 14 residues long. Trimming cost V 3 bases and J 6 bases, with 13 bases left between them. DNA of the CDR3: TGTGCCAGCAGTGAACAGGGTCATCAGGATACGCAGTATTTT. It codes for CASSEQGHQDTQYF.

The chain joins TRBV5-4 to TRBJ2-3; possible D gene TRBD1, 6 bases. CDR3 size: 12 residues. CDR1 SGHNT and CDR2 YYREEE come from the germline V gene (reference sequence). V was shortened by 4 bases and J by 9 bases, with 12 bases between the two germline ends. The CDR3 reads CASSEGETTQYF. CDR3 sequence (DNA): TGTGCCAGCAGCGAGGGGGAAACGACGCAGTATTTT.

V usage is TRBV27 and J usage is TRBJ2-7; the D gene is possibly TRBD2 (7 bases). Germline V gene data show CDR1 as MNHEY and CDR2 as SMNVEV (reference sequence). The CDR3 loop spans 14 amino acids. The germline V and J ends were trimmed by 7 bases and 2 bases, with 15 bases remaining between them. Here the CDR3 reads CASTPVGGPYEQYF. DNA for the CDR3: TGTGCCAGCACCCCAGTGGGGGGGCCCTACGAGCAGTACTTC.

This chain joins TRBV7-2 and TRBJ2-3; 16 bases fit TRBD2. Germline CDR1 and CDR2: SGHTA and FQGNSA. Losses at the gene ends were 6 bases for V and 3 bases for J; bases not matched to a gene: 6. The CDR3 loop spans 17 amino acids. The CDR3 sequence: CASRDRGLAGGTDTQYF. CDR3 sequence (DNA): TGTGCCAGCAGGGACCGGGGACTAGCGGGAGGGACAGATACGCAGTATTTT.

The chain employs TRBV11-3 and TRBJ1-1; D possibly corresponds to TRBD1 (6 bases). Trimming cost V 7 bases and J 1 base, with 13 bases left between them. From germline, CDR1 is SGHNT and CDR2 YENEEA. CDR3 size: 14 residues. The CDR3 sequence is CASTPGRGNTEAFF. For the CDR3, the DNA is TGTGCCAGCACCCCGGGCAGGGGGAACACTGAAGCTTTCTTT.

The chain uses TRBV6-5 and TRBJ2-5; 8 nucleotides line up with TRBD2. Unmatched junction bases numbered 5, after V lost 0 bases and J lost 5 bases. The CDR3 has 15 amino acids. The V gene's germline CDR1 is MNHEY and CDR2 SVGAGI. Written as DNA, the CDR3 is TGTGCCAGCAGTTACTCGGCGGGAGGAGGCGAGACCCAGTACTTC. Translation: CASSYSAGGGETQYF.

This rearrangement joins TRBV7-2 to TRBJ1-2, with D possibly matching TRBD1 (6 bases). The V end lost 5 bases, the J end lost 4 bases, and 17 bases lay between the germline ends. Per the germline V gene, CDR1 is SGHTA and CDR2 is FQGNSA. The CDR3 covers 15 residues. The CDR3 loop reads CASSPAQAGAYGYTF. CDR3 in DNA: TGTGCCAGCAGCCCGGCCCAGGCAGGGGCCTATGGCTACACCTTC.

The chain links TRBV6-5 to TRBJ2-7; 8 positions agree with TRBD1. CDR3 length equals 15 residues. The junction had 9 bases not matched to a gene; V was cut back by 6 bases and J by 2 bases. Germline CDR1 and CDR2: MNHEY and SVGAGI. The CDR3 coding sequence is TGTGCCAGCAGATCCACAGGGGGAATCCCCTACGAGCAGTACTTC. Residues: CASRSTGGIPYEQYF.

This chain connects TRBV2 to TRBJ2-3; TRBD1 aligns across 10 bases. Germline CDR1 and CDR2: SNHLY and FYNNEI. V lost 6 bases and J lost 0; bases outside the gene matches: 12. The CDR3 is 18 residues long. The CDR3 region is CASRPIWGQGSSTDTQYF. As DNA, the CDR3 is TGTGCCAGCAGACCTATTTGGGGACAGGGGTCTAGCACAGATACGCAGTATTTT.

The J gene is TRBJ2-1, the V gene TRBV4-2, with TRBD2 matching 7 bases. J lost 9 bases, V lost 0 bases, and 2 bases had no gene match. The CDR3 has 13 residues. Germline CDR1 reads LGHNA; CDR2 reads YNFKEQ. CDR3 sequence (DNA): TGTGCCAGCAGCCAAGATGGCGGGGGTGAGCAGTTCTTC. This encodes CASSQDGGGEQFF.

The CDR3 region has the DNA TGTGCCACCAGTGATTTTCCTACGGACAGGGGCGCAGATACGCAGTATTTT. As protein: CATSDFPTDRGADTQYF. V is TRBV24-1 and J is TRBJ2-3; 9 nucleotides align to TRBD1. V was clipped by 1 base and J by 4 bases; unmatched bases: 8. The CDR3 has 17 residues. Germline CDR1 and CDR2: KGHDR and SFDVKD.

Written as DNA, the CDR3 is TGTGCCAGCAGCTTAGGTTCCCTAGCGGTCTACAATGAGCAGTTCTTC. It translates to CASSLGSLAVYNEQFF. V is TRBV7-2 and J is TRBJ2-1, with 7 bases matching TRBD2. V shed 1 base and J 3 bases; nucleotides not matched to a gene: 6. The germline V gene has CDR1 SGHTA and CDR2 FQGNSA. CDR3 length: 16 residues.

This clone was seen once. V and J are TRBV29-1 and TRBJ2-1; TRBD1 aligns across 8 bases. CDR1 is SQVTM, CDR2 ANQGSEA, per germline. The J segment lost 5 bases and the V segment lost 1 base, leaving 10 bases of the junction unmatched. The CDR3 contains 16 residues. The CDR3 nucleotides are TGCAGCGTTGAAGTGCCAGGGACAGGTAAACACAATGAGCAGTTCTTC. As protein: CSVEVPGTGKHNEQFF.

The chain has TRBV30 and TRBJ2-3; D possibly corresponds to TRBD1 (5 bases). The V and J ends lost 5 bases and 1 base respectively, with 13 bases between them. Germline V lookup: CDR1 GTSNPN, CDR2 SVGIG (reference sequence). This CDR3 spans 14 amino acids. CDR3 DNA sequence: TGTGCCTGGTCTTGGGGCGGTGGCACAGATACGCAGTATTTT. Residues: CAWSWGGGTDTQYF.

The V gene is TRBV6-5, the J gene TRBJ2-7; 11 nucleotides match TRBD2. The CDR3 has 15 amino acids. Trimming removed 9 bases from V and 3 bases from J; junction bases left unmatched: 10. CDR1 MNHEY and CDR2 SVGAGI come from the germline V gene. The DNA of the CDR3 is TGTGCCAGTATGTACTTAGCGGGAGGGATCTACGAGCAGTACGTC. Amino acids: CASMYLAGGIYEQYV.

CDR3 DNA sequence: TGTGCCAGCAGAACCGGGACTTTTGAGCAGTTCTTC. Encoded protein: CASRTGTFEQFF. The genes are TRBV6-6 and TRBJ2-1; possible D gene TRBD2, 6 bases. Trimming removed 6 bases at V and 9 bases at J, with 12 bases between. Germline V lookup: CDR1 MNHNY, CDR2 SVGAGI (reference sequence). This CDR3 is built from 12 residues.

Regarding this clone: At one end the junction does not follow the germline gene, possibly because of a read error. V usage is TRBV6-5 and J usage is TRBJ2-7; the D gene is possibly TRBD1 (5 bases). The CDR3 runs to 13 residues. Germline V gene sequence: CDR1 MNHEY, CDR2 SVGAGI. The CDR3 nucleotides are TGTGCCAGCAGTTACAATCAGGGCTACAAGCAGTACTTC. Protein sequence: CASSYNQGYKQYF.

The chain links TRBV9 to TRBJ1-6; D call uncertain. Germline CDR1 reads SGDLS; CDR2 reads YYNGEE. Trimming cost V 0 bases and J 10 bases, with 11 bases left between them. The CDR3 extends over 14 amino acids. In nucleotides, the CDR3 is TGTGCCAGCAGCGTAGAAGGGAGCGGGTCACCCCTCCACTTT. It is translated as CASSVEGSGSPLHF.

The chain uses TRBV5-1 and TRBJ2-7, with D perhaps TRBD1 (6 bases). Germline-derived CDR1 and CDR2 are SGHRS and YFSETQ. Trimming removed 8 bases from V and 2 bases from J, with 17 bases in between. This CDR3 is built from 14 residues. The CDR3 reads CASRGQISTYEQYF. In DNA form, the CDR3 reads TGCGCCAGTCGAGGACAGATTTCAACCTACGAGCAGTACTTC. The variable domain in full, with the rest retrieved from reference TRBV5-1 and TRBJ2-7, is KAGVTQTPRYLIKTRGQQVTLSCSPISGHRSVSWYQQTPGQGLQFLFEYFSETQRNKGNFPGRFSGRQFSNSRSEMNVSTLELGDSALYLCASRGQISTYEQYFGPGTRLTVT.